These 5 T cell receptor beta chains were sequenced from one sample in a study of CXCR3-negative and CXCR3-positive naive CD8 T cells. With UMI labels, 5' RACE was used to prepare the TRB cDNA libraries. TCRdb re-called the 5' RACE reads; every CDR3 protein appears as one record, without DNA. The sample's table shows 45,000 to 65,000 distinct CDR3 sequences. The sequencing input was naive CXCR3- CD8+ T cells from blood. This sample's subset: CD45RO-CCR7+CD27+CD95- naive CD8+ T cells lacking CXCR3 (TNR3-). These receptors were collected from a human donor in good health. Some clones in this sample may be carry-over from other donors' samples.

V and J are TRBV5-6 and TRBJ2-7; TCRdb selects TRBD1, and the lack of DNA leaves this call unchecked. The CDR3 covers 13 residues. Germline V gene sequence: CDR1 SGHDT, CDR2 YYEEEE. The CDR3 is CASSSQDGPTRRF.

The CDR3 protein is CASGRWTNSNEQFF. The chain uses TRBV14 and TRBJ2-1; as DNA is missing, the TRBD2 call by TCRdb cannot be tested. Germline V gene data show CDR1 as SGHDN and CDR2 as FVKESK. The CDR3 has 14 residues.

V is TRBV9 and J is TRBJ2-7; TCRdb proposes TRBD1, but this gene call is untestable without DNA. This CDR3 contains 15 residues. Germline V gene lookup returns CDR1 SGDLS and CDR2 YYNGEE. CDR3: CASSVGQSANYEQYF. Supplemented by reference TRBV9 and TRBJ2-7, the full variable domain reads DSGVTQTPKHLITATGQRVTLRCSPRSGDLSVYWYQQSLDQGLQFLIQYYNGEERAKGNILERFSAQQFPDLHSELNLSSLELGDSALYFCASSVGQSANYEQYFGPGTRLTVT.

The V gene is TRBV29-1, the J gene TRBJ2-7; the D call of TRBD2 rests on TCRdb alone, since no DNA is present to check it. Germline CDR1 and CDR2: SQVTM and ANQGSEA. The CDR3 sequence is 16 residues long. CDR3 region: CSVEDPASGRANEQYF.

The rearrangement links TRBV28 to TRBJ2-7. CDR3 size: 14 residues. Germline loops: CDR1 MDHEN, CDR2 SYDVKM. This chain's CDR3 is CASSLMGIVLEQYF.